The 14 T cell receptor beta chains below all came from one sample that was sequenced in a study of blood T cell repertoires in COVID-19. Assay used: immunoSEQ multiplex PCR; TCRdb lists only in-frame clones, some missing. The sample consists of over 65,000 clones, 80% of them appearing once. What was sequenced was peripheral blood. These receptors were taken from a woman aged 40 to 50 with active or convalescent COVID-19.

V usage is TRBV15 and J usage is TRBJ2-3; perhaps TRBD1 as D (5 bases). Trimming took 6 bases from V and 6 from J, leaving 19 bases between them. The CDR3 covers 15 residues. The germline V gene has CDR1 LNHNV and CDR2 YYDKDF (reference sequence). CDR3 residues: CATSPVRGTLDTQYF. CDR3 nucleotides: TGTGCCACCAGTCCAGTAAGGGGCACATTGGATACGCAGTATTTT.

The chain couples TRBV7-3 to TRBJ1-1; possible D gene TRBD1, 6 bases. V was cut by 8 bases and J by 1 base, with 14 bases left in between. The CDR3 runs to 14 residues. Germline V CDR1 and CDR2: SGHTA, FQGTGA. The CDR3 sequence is CASSQGQGNTEAFF. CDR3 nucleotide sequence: TGTGCCAGCTCTCAGGGGCAGGGGAACACTGAAGCTTTCTTT.

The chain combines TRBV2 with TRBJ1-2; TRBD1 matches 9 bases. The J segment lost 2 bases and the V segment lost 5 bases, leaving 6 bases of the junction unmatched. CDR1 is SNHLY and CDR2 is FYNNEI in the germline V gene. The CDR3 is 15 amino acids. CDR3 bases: TGTGCCAGCAGTAAAACAGGGGGCTTGAACTATGGCTACACCTTC. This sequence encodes CASSKTGGLNYGYTF. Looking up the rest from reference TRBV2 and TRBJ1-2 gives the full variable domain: EPEVTQTPSHQVTQMGQEVILRCVPISNHLYFYWYRQILGQKVEFLVSFYNNEISEKSEIFDDQFSVERPDGSNFTLKIRSTKLEDSAMYFCASSKTGGLNYGYTFGSGTRLTVV.

The CDR3 DNA sequence: TGTGCCAGCTCACCAACTAGCGGGGGGGGTCCCAATCAAGAGACCCAGTACTTC. This codes for CASSPTSGGGPNQETQYF. The chain combines TRBV18 with TRBJ2-5; TRBD2 matches at 13 bases. V lost 2 bases and J lost 2; bases outside the gene matches: 8. The CDR3 is made up of 18 amino acids. CDR1 is KGHSH and CDR2 is LQKENI in the germline V gene.

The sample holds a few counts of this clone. CDR3 DNA: TGTGCCAGCAGTTACTCGAGAGGACACCTAGAGACCCAGTACTTC. This sequence encodes CASSYSRGHLETQYF. The chain uses TRBV6-2 or TRBV6-3 and TRBJ2-5, with D perhaps matching TRBD1 (5 bases). Deletions cut 0 bases from V and 4 bases from J, with 12 bases between. CDR1 MNHEY and CDR2 SVGEGT come from the germline V gene. CDR3 size: 15 residues.

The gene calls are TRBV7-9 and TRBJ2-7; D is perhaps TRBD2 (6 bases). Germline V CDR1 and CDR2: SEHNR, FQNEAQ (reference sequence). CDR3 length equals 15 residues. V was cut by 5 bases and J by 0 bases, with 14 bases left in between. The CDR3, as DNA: TGTGCCAGCAGCCCTCCAGGGAGGTCCTCCTACGAGCAGTACTTC. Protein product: CASSPPGRSSYEQYF.

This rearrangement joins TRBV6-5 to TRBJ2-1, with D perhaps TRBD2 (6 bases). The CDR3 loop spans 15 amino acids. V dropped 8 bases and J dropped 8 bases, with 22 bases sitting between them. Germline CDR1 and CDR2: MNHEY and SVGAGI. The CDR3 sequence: CASSRPGGDFHEQFF. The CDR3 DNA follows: TGTGCCAGCTCCCGACCTGGCGGGGATTTCCATGAGCAGTTCTTC.

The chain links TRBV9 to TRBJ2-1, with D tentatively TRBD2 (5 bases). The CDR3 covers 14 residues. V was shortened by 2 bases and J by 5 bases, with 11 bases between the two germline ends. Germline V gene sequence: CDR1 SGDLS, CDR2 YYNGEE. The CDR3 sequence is CASSVGQRDNEQFF. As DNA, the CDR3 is TGTGCCAGCAGCGTTGGGCAGAGGGACAATGAGCAGTTCTTC.

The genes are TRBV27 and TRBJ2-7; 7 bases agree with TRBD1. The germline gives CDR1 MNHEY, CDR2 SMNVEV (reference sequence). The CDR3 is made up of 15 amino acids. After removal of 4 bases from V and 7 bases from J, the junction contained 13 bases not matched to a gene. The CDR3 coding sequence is TGTGCCAGCAGTTCGATCCGGGACAGACTCTTTGAGCAGTACTTC. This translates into CASSSIRDRLFEQYF.

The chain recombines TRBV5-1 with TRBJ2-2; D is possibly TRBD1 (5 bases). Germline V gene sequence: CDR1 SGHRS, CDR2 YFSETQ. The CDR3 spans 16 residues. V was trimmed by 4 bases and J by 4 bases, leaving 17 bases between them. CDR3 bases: TGCGCCAGCAGCAAGGAGACACAGGTTCCCACCGGGGAGCTGTTTTTT. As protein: CASSKETQVPTGELFF.

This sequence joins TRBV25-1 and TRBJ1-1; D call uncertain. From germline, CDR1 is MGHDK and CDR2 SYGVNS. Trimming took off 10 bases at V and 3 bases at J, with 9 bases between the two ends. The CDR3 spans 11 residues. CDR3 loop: CATSSYTEAFF. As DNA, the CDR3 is TGTGCCACCTCGTCGTACACTGAAGCTTTCTTT.

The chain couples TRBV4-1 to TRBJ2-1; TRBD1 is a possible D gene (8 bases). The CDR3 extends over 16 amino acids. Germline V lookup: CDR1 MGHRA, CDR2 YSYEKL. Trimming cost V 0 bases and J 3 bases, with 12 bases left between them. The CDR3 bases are TGCGCCAGCAGCCAAGAACAGGGGGGGTACTACAATGAGCAGTTCTTC. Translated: CASSQEQGGYYNEQFF.

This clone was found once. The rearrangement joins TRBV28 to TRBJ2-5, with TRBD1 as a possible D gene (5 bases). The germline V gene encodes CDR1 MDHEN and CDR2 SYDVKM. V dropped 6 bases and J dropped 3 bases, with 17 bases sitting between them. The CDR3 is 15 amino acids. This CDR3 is CASSPSGATKETQYF. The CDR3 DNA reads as TGTGCCAGCAGCCCATCTGGGGCGACGAAAGAGACCCAGTACTTC.

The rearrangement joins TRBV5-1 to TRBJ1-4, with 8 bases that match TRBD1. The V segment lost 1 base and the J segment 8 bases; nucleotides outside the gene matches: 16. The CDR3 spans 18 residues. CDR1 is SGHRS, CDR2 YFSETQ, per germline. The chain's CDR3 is CASSLSAKPGGGEEKLFF. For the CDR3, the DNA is TGCGCCAGCAGCTTGAGTGCGAAACCAGGGGGCGGAGAGGAAAAACTGTTTTTT. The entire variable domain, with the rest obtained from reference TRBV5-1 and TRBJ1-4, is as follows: KAGVTQTPRYLIKTRGQQVTLSCSPISGHRSVSWYQQTPGQGLQFLFEYFSETQRNKGNFPGRFSGRQFSNSRSEMNVSTLELGDSALYLCASSLSAKPGGGEEKLFFGSGTQLSVL.